These T cell receptor beta chains were read from a single sample in a study of blood T cell repertoires in COVID-19. TCRdb's copy holds only in-frame clones and misses some; the assay was immunoSEQ multiplex PCR. Of roughly 340,000 clones in the sample, 90% to 95% were seen once. The sample was peripheral blood. The source of these receptors is a woman between 18 and 29 years old who had recovered from COVID-19. CDR3s leave out the opening cysteine and the closing phenylalanine or tryptophan. The D gene is left open where the match is weak.

>NA|TRBV7-9|TRBJ1-1|11
ASSLEEGTEAF
>NA|TRBV12-5|TRBJ2-2|13
ASGPDRHVTGELF
>TRBD2|TRBV6-2/TRBV6-3|TRBJ2-2|14
ASSYSPLAGTGELF
>TRBD1|TRBV19|TRBJ1-2|12
ASSIYTGAYGYT
>TRBD2|TRBV27|TRBJ2-2|15
ASSWRLAGVSTGELF
>TRBD1|TRBV6-4|TRBJ1-1|12
ASTVGQGRTEAF
>NA|TRBV11-3|TRBJ2-3|14
ASSLGIGGTTDTQY
>TRBD1|TRBV7-9|TRBJ1-3|15
ASSPEGALSSGNTIY
>NA|TRBV24-1|TRBJ1-5|12
ATSGGGRGQPQH
>TRBD2|TRBV7-9|TRBJ2-1|15
ASSSGTSGSSYNEQF
>TRBD1|TRBV24-1|TRBJ1-2|12
ATSDSWTGYGYT
>NA|TRBV2|TRBJ1-1|14
ASSRLGGGGRDEAF
>NA|TRBV18|TRBJ2-2|13
ASSPRITNTGELF
>NA|TRBV13|TRBJ1-2|13
ASSLAGLLPDGYT
>TRBD2|TRBV9|TRBJ2-1|14
ASSVGLAGDGNEQF
>TRBD1|TRBV19|TRBJ1-1|14
ASSILRTGENTEAF
>NA|TRBV6-2/TRBV6-3|TRBJ1-5|14
ASSYPQGYVRQPQH
>NA|TRBV6-6|TRBJ1-2|14
ASSFPTDWRFYGYT
>NA|TRBV6-5|TRBJ2-3|12
ASSPRQGIDTQY
>NA|TRBV7-9|TRBJ1-2|12
ASSLGTGGYGYT
>NA|TRBV5-4|TRBJ2-3|13
ASSYPDSDTDTQY
>NA|TRBV2|TRBJ1-5|13
ASSEQTYSNQPQH
>TRBD1|TRBV3-1/TRBV3-2|TRBJ2-3|15
ASSQELKTGSTDTQY
>TRBD2|TRBV3-1/TRBV3-2|TRBJ2-3|16
ASSRGLAGGPSTDTQY
>TRBD1|TRBV6-8|TRBJ1-2|12
ASRPTGQGDGYT
>TRBD1|TRBV18|TRBJ1-2|12
ASSPPQGGYGYT
>TRBD1|TRBV29-1|TRBJ1-1|11
SGQTGDYTEAF
>NA|TRBV14|TRBJ1-2|12
ASSQDWQGVGYT
>NA|TRBV10-2|TRBJ2-5|11
ASSLRRGETQY
>NA|TRBV5-1|TRBJ1-1|11
ASSFVEGGEAF
>NA|TRBV28|TRBJ2-1|13
ASSPQGEPYNEQF
>TRBD1|TRBV5-5|TRBJ1-5|14
ASSPGTGGFNQPQH
>TRBD1|TRBV7-9|TRBJ1-3|13
ASSQQGDSGNTIY
>NA|TRBV14|TRBJ2-1|14
ASSSTVSGLYNEQF
>NA|TRBV7-8|TRBJ2-3|18
ASSRGMGASVLGVTDTQY
>TRBD1|TRBV5-1|TRBJ2-1|10
ASSGTGNEQF
>NA|TRBV28|TRBJ1-2|12
ASNRRATTYGYT
>TRBD1|TRBV5-1|TRBJ1-3|18
ASSFLTGDLQEPSGNTIY
>TRBD2|TRBV4-3|TRBJ2-3|13
ASSQFSGGADTQY
>TRBD2|TRBV2|TRBJ2-1|13
ASSVGLAIYNEQF
>TRBD2|TRBV7-2|TRBJ2-5|14
ASSPPGLGSLETQY
>NA|TRBV24-1|TRBJ1-1|12
ATSPGGGRTEAF